The following is a T cell receptor beta chain sequence with its context. Antigen: not known. TCRdb keeps only in-frame clones here, not all; method: immunoSEQ multiplex PCR. The sample holds more than 40,000 clones; just under 80% are singletons and the top ten take approximately 1.8%. Germline CDR1 reads MNHNS; CDR2 reads SASEGT. The CDR3 is 14 residues long. V was pared by 2 bases and J by 1 base, with 9 bases between. This entry is derived from a study of a mutant IDH1 vaccine in newly diagnosed glioma. Study context: Most patients had received both radiotherapy and temozolomide, the prior options being radiotherapy, temozolomide, or both. Findings and caveats of the study: The study observed vaccine-induced immune responses in more than 80% of patients.

Time point denoted: week 5, during vaccination. Every vaccination contained 300 ug of the mutant IDH1 20-mer peptide and was paired with topical imiquimod. The specimen comprised PBMCs, sampled from a glioma patient whose treatment included an IDH1 peptide vaccine. The rearrangement links TRBV6-1 to TRBJ2-7; D gene uncertain. The clonotype was recovered from a woman aged 40 to 50 with glioma. CDR3: CASSETRSSYEQYF. The CDR3 region has the DNA TGTGCCAGCAGTGAAACGCGGAGTTCCTACGAGCAGTACTTC.